This paragraph covers one TCR beta chain sequence. Its matching antigen is unknown. Nominally healthy donors provided the samples, though records likely missed some immune exposures. Per the germline V gene, CDR1 is MNHNS and CDR2 is SASEGT. The V gene end was trimmed by 6 bases and the J gene end by 7 bases; junction bases not matched to a gene: 7. This CDR3 region has 13 residues. These data belong to a study of cytomegalovirus exposure and HLA in healthy donors. Whole-study results and caveats: From TCR beta sequences, most subjects' HLA-A and HLA-B alleles were reportedly predicted accurately.

PCR used 60 Vbeta primers and 13 Jbeta primers. Some clones are missing from TCRdb's copy, which holds only in-frame ones; the method was immunoSEQ multiplex PCR. The sample carries 80,000 to 130,000 clones, 60% to 80% recorded once. This receptor was identified in a young woman in good health and CMV-seropositive. This sequence joins TRBV6-1 and TRBJ1-2; 8 positions match TRBD1. The sequencing input was PBMCs. The CDR3 reads CASSMDRVRGYTF. CDR3 nucleotides: TGTGCCAGCAGCATGGACAGGGTGCGTGGCTACACCTTC.